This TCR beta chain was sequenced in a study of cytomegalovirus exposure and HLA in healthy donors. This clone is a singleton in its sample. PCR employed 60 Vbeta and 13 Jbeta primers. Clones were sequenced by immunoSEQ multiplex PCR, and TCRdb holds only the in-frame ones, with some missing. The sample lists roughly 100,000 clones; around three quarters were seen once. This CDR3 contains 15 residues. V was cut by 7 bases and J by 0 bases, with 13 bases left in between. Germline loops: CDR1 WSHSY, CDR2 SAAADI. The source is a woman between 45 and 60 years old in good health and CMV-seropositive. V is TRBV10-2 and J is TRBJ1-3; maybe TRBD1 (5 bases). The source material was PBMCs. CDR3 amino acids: CASTIDRLSGNTIYF. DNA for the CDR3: TGCGCCAGCACCATCGACAGACTCTCTGGAAACACCATATATTTT.